These T cell receptor beta chains were read from a single sample in a study of T-cell reconstitution after alpha-beta-depleted transplantation in children. TCRdb processed the PCR reads anew with MiXCR; each CDR3 protein has one entry. This sample carries more than 40,000 distinct CDR3 sequences, about 9% of them seen once, and the ten largest clones take approximately 30%. The source material was PBMCs, mostly from graft donor cells, sampled 60 days after TCRalphabeta/CD19-depleted stem cell transplant. These receptors originate from a male patient between 2 and 9 years old who had a stem cell transplant for chronic granulomatous disease, so the T cells may come from the graft donor. Each CDR3 is given with its conserved first and last residue. D genes are given only for firm matches. Size values are once, few and many counts, or a class for expanded clones, and some rows have none.

cdr3_nt: TGCAGTGCTAGCGGCAGTGTCCAAGAGACCCAGTACTTC; cdr3_aa: CSASGSVQETQYF; clone_size: few; v_call: TRBV20-1; j_call: TRBJ2-5; d_call: NA
cdr3_nt: TGCAGCGTTGGGGATCCCTATGGCTACACCTTC; cdr3_aa: CSVGDPYGYTF; clone_size: NA; v_call: TRBV29-1; j_call: TRBJ1-2; d_call: NA
cdr3_nt: TGTGCCAGCAGCCGCCTACCGGGACAGCTCACCTACGAGCAGTACTTC; cdr3_aa: CASSRLPGQLTYEQYF; clone_size: few; v_call: TRBV14; j_call: TRBJ2-7; d_call: TRBD1
cdr3_nt: TGTGCCACCAGCCGGAGGGGAGGGGGACTCACCGGGGAGCTGTTTTTT; cdr3_aa: CATSRRGGGLTGELFF; clone_size: many; v_call: TRBV15; j_call: TRBJ2-2; d_call: NA
cdr3_nt: TGTGCCAGCAGTGACTCTTATAATCCCGGAGATTACGAGCAGTACTTC; cdr3_aa: CASSDSYNPGDYEQYF; clone_size: many; v_call: TRBV6-4; j_call: TRBJ2-7; d_call: NA
cdr3_nt: TGCAGTGCCTCCCTGGGTAGCGGAGCATACAATGAGCAGTTCTTC; cdr3_aa: CSASLGSGAYNEQFF; clone_size: many; v_call: TRBV20-1; j_call: TRBJ2-1; d_call: NA
cdr3_nt: TGCAGTGCGGCCCAACACAGGGGGCAGGGGACCCAGTACTTC; cdr3_aa: CSAAQHRGQGTQYF; clone_size: NA; v_call: TRBV20-1; j_call: TRBJ2-5; d_call: TRBD1
cdr3_nt: TGTGCCAGCAGCCAAGTAGCGGGTTCCTACAATGAGCAGTTCTTC; cdr3_aa: CASSQVAGSYNEQFF; clone_size: many; v_call: TRBV4-2; j_call: TRBJ2-1; d_call: TRBD2
cdr3_nt: TGTGCCAGCAGCTTAGTAGGGGCCTCTGGGGGGATGGAAAAGACCCAGTACTTC; cdr3_aa: CASSLVGASGGMEKTQYF; clone_size: many; v_call: TRBV7-6; j_call: TRBJ2-5; d_call: NA
cdr3_nt: TGTGCCAGTAGTAACTCGTGGGATAGCAATCAGCCCCAGCATTTT; cdr3_aa: CASSNSWDSNQPQHF; clone_size: many; v_call: TRBV19; j_call: TRBJ1-5; d_call: NA
cdr3_nt: TGTGCCAGCAGTCCGACAGGGGTTAGCACAGATACGCAGTATTTT; cdr3_aa: CASSPTGVSTDTQYF; clone_size: many; v_call: TRBV28; j_call: TRBJ2-3; d_call: TRBD1
cdr3_nt: TGTGCCAGCAGTGAAATGGGTGTACAGGCAGCTTTCTTT; cdr3_aa: CASSEMGVQAAFF; clone_size: many; v_call: TRBV6-1; j_call: TRBJ1-1; d_call: NA
cdr3_nt: TGTGCCAGCAGTTTAAGACACATCTATGGCTACACCTTC; cdr3_aa: CASSLRHIYGYTF; clone_size: once; v_call: TRBV12-3/TRBV12-4; j_call: TRBJ1-2; d_call: NA
cdr3_nt: TGTGCCAGCAGAAAGGGGACTAGCGATTCCTACGAGCAGTACTTC; cdr3_aa: CASRKGTSDSYEQYF; clone_size: many; v_call: TRBV7-6; j_call: TRBJ2-7; d_call: TRBD2
cdr3_nt: TGCGCCAGCAGCTTGGGGGGGGGCGTGAACTATGGCTACACCTTC; cdr3_aa: CASSLGGGVNYGYTF; clone_size: many; v_call: TRBV5-1; j_call: TRBJ1-2; d_call: NA
cdr3_nt: TGTGCCAGCAGTTACGGGGGACTTATGAACACCGGGGAGCTGTTTTTT; cdr3_aa: CASSYGGLMNTGELFF; clone_size: few; v_call: TRBV6-2/TRBV6-3; j_call: TRBJ2-2; d_call: NA
cdr3_nt: TGTGCCAGCAGCCACCCCGGGACTAGAGTTTACGAGCAGTACTTC; cdr3_aa: CASSHPGTRVYEQYF; clone_size: many; v_call: TRBV16; j_call: TRBJ2-7; d_call: TRBD2
cdr3_nt: TGTGCCAGTAGTATAGATAGCAAGAGCGGGAGGAATGAGCAGTTCTTC; cdr3_aa: CASSIDSKSGRNEQFF; clone_size: NA; v_call: TRBV19; j_call: TRBJ2-1; d_call: TRBD2
cdr3_nt: TGCATTCCGGAGGGATCAACAGATACGCAGTATTTT; cdr3_aa: CIPEGSTDTQYF; clone_size: NA; v_call: TRBV29-1; j_call: TRBJ2-3; d_call: NA
cdr3_nt: TGCGCCAGCAGCCAAGGAATACCCCTTAATTCACCCCTCCACTTT; cdr3_aa: CASSQGIPLNSPLHF; clone_size: many; v_call: TRBV4-3; j_call: TRBJ1-6; d_call: NA
cdr3_nt: TGTGCCATCAGTGACCCTCTCCGGCTATGGGCTTTCTTT; cdr3_aa: CAISDPLRLWAFF; clone_size: many; v_call: TRBV10-3; j_call: TRBJ1-1; d_call: NA
cdr3_nt: TGTGCCAGCAGCTTGAGGGACCGAGACGACCAAGAGACCCAGTACTTC; cdr3_aa: CASSLRDRDDQETQYF; clone_size: many; v_call: TRBV7-2; j_call: TRBJ2-5; d_call: NA
cdr3_nt: TGCGCCAGCAGCCAAGTGCCAACAAGGCATAATGAAAAACTGTTTTTT; cdr3_aa: CASSQVPTRHNEKLFF; clone_size: many; v_call: TRBV4-3; j_call: TRBJ1-4; d_call: NA
cdr3_nt: TGTGCCAGCAGCTTAGTCGGGCTGGCGAACTATGGCTACACCTTC; cdr3_aa: CASSLVGLANYGYTF; clone_size: many; v_call: TRBV7-9; j_call: TRBJ1-2; d_call: NA
cdr3_nt: TGTGCCAGCAGTTCAGGGGTTAGCTATGGCTACACCTTC; cdr3_aa: CASSSGVSYGYTF; clone_size: many; v_call: TRBV27; j_call: TRBJ1-2; d_call: NA
cdr3_nt: TGCGCCAGCAGCTTGGCCCTAGGGGGGGCCGGGGAGCTGTTTTTT; cdr3_aa: CASSLALGGAGELFF; clone_size: many; v_call: TRBV5-1; j_call: TRBJ2-2; d_call: NA
cdr3_nt: TGCAGTGCCCTAGCGGGAGGCGTCTACGAGCAGTACTTC; cdr3_aa: CSALAGGVYEQYF; clone_size: many; v_call: TRBV20-1; j_call: TRBJ2-7; d_call: TRBD2